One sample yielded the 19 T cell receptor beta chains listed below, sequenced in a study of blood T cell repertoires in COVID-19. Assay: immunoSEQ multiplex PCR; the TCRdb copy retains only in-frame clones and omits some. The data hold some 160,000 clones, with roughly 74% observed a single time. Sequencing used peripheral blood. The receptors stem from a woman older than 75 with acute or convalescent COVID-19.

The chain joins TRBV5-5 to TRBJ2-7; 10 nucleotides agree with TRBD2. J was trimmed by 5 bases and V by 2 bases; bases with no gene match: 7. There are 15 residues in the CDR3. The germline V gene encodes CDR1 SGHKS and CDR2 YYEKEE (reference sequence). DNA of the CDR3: TGTGCCAGCAGCTTCCCAGCGGGAGGGCCTCACGAGCAGTACTTC. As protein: CASSFPAGGPHEQYF.

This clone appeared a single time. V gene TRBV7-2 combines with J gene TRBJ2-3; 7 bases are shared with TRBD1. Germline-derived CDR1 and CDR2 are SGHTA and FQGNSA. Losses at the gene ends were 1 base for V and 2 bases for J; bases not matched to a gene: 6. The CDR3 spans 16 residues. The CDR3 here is CASSLDRGFFTDTQYF. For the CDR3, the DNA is TGTGCCAGCAGCTTAGACAGGGGATTTTTCACAGATACGCAGTATTTT.

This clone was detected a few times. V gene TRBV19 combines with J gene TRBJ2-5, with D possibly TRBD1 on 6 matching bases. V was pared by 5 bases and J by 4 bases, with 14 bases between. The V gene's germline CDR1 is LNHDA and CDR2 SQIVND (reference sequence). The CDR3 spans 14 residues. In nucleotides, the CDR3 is TGTGCCAGTAGTGGCAGGGGCCGAGGAGAGACCCAGTACTTC. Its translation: CASSGRGRGETQYF.

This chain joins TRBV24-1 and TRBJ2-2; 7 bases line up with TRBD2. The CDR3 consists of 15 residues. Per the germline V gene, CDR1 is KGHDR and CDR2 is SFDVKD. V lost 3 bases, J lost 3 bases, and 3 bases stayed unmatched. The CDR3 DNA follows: TGTGCCACCAGTGATGGGGAGGGGTACACCGGGGAGCTGTTTTTT. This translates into CATSDGEGYTGELFF.

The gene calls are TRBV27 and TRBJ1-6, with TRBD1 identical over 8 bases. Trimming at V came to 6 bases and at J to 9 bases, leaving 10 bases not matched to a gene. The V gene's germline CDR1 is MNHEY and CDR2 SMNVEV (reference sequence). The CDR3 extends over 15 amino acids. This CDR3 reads CASSTQGAGVSPLHF. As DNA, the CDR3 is TGTGCCAGCAGCACCCAGGGGGCCGGGGTTTCACCCCTCCACTTT.

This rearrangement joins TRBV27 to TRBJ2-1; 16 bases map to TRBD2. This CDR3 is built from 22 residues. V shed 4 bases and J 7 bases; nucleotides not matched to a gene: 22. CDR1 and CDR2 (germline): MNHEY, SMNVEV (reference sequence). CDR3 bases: TGTGCCAGCAGTTCGGAGCCACCAGGGACTAGCGGGAGGGCCGTACCTCAGAATGAGCAGTTCTTC. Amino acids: CASSSEPPGTSGRAVPQNEQFF.

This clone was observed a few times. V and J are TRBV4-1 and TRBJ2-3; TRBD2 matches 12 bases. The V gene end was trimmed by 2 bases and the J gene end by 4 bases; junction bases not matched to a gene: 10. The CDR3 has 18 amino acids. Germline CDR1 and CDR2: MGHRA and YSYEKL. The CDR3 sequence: CASSQYWTSGNSADTQYF. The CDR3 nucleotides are TGCGCCAGCAGCCAATACTGGACTAGCGGGAATAGCGCAGATACGCAGTATTTT.

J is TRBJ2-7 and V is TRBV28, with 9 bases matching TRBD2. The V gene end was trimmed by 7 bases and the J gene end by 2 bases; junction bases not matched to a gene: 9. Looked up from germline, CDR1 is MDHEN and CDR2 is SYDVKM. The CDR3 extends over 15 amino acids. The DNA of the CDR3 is TGTGCCAGCAACAAGGGCGGGGGGGTTCCCTACGAGCAGTACTTC. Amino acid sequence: CASNKGGGVPYEQYF.

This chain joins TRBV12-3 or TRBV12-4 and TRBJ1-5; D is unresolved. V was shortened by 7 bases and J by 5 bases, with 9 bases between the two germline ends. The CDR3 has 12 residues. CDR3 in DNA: TGTGCCAGCACCAAGGCGGATCAGCCCCAGCATTTT. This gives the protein CASTKADQPQHF.

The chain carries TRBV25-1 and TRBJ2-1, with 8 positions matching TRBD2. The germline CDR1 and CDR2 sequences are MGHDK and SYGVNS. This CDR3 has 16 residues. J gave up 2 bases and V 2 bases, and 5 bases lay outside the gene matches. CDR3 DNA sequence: TGTGCCAGCAGTGAACCCCGGGGGGGGGCCTACAATGAGCAGTTCTTC. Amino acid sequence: CASSEPRGGAYNEQFF.

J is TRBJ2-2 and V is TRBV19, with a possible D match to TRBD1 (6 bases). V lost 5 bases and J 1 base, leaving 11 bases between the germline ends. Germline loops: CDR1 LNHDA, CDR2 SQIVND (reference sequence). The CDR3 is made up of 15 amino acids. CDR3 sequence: CASSSGTMNTGELFF. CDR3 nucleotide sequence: TGTGCCAGTAGTTCCGGGACAATGAACACCGGGGAGCTGTTTTTT.

The DNA for the CDR3 is TGTGCCAGTACGGACAGGGGGGTTGGGTATGGCTACACCTTC. This encodes CASTDRGVGYGYTF. The chain joins TRBV2 to TRBJ1-2; 10 nucleotides agree with TRBD1. The germline V gene has CDR1 SNHLY and CDR2 FYNNEI. The CDR3 length is 14 residues. The J segment lost 5 bases and the V segment lost 9 bases, leaving 9 bases of the junction unmatched.

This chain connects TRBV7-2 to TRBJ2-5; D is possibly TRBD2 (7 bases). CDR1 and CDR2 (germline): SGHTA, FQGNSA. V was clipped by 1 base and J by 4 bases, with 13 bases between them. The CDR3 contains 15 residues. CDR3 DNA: TGTGCCAGCAGCTTAGTGTGGGGGGGCGGAGAGACCCAGTACTTC. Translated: CASSLVWGGGETQYF.

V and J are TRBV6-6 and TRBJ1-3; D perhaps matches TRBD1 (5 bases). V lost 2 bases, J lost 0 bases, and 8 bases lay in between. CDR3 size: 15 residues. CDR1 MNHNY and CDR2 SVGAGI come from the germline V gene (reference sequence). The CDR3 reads CASSYGGLSGNTIYF. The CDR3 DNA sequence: TGTGCCAGCAGTTACGGGGGACTCTCTGGAAACACCATATATTTT.

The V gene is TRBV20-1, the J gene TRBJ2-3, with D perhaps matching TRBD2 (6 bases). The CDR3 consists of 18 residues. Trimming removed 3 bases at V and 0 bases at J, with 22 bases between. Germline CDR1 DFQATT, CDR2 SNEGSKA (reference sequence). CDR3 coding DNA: TGCAGTGCTAGTATGGTGGCGGGGAGCTTTTCTAGCACAGATACGCAGTATTTT. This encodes CSASMVAGSFSSTDTQYF.

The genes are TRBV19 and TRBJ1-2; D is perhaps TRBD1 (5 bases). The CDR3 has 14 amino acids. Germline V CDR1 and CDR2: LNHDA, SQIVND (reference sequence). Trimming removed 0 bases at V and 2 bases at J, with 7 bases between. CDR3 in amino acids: CASSIERGNYGYTF. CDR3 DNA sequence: TGTGCCAGTAGTATAGAGCGGGGGAACTATGGCTACACCTTC.

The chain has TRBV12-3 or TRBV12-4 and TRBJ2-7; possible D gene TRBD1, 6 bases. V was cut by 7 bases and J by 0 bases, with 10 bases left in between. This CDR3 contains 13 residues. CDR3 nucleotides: TGTGCCAGCATCCCGGACAGCTCCTACGAGCAGTACTTC. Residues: CASIPDSSYEQYF.

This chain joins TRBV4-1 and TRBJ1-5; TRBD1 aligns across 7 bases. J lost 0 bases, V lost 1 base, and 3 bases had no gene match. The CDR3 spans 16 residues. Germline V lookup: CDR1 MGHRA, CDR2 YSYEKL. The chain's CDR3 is CASSQGQGPSNQPQHF. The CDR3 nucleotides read TGCGCCAGCAGCCAAGGACAGGGCCCTAGCAATCAGCCCCAGCATTTT.

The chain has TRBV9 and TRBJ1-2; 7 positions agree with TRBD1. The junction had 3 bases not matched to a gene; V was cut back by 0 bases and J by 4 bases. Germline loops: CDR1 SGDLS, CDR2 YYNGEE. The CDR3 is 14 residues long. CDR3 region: CASSVEAGGYGYTF. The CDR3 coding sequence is TGTGCCAGCAGCGTAGAGGCAGGGGGCTATGGCTACACCTTC. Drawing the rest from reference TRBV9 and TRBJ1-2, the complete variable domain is DSGVTQTPKHLITATGQRVTLRCSPRSGDLSVYWYQQSLDQGLQFLIQYYNGEERAKGNILERFSAQQFPDLHSELNLSSLELGDSALYFCASSVEAGGYGYTFGSGTRLTVV.